Reported below is one T cell receptor (beta chain). Its antigen is still unknown. One base away there is no much larger clone; base qualities are not given. Libraries were constructed by the immunoSEQ multiplex PCR assay. TCRdb took this table from immuneACCESS and kept in-frame rearrangements with V and J called. Such tables lack part of the clones; where checked against another copy, unresolved V genes explain under half of the gap, and the rest is unexplained. In all, the sample holds about 98,000 clones, and about 92% of those were seen once. The ten largest clones add up to around 2.3% of the sample. This entry is derived from a study of control samples from healthy donors and cancer patients (dated by TCRdb to the early 2020s). The germline V gene specifies SNHLY as CDR1 and FYNNEI as CDR2. V is shortened by 6 bases, J by 4 bases, and the region joining them spans 10 bases. CDR3 length: 13 amino acids, cysteine to phenylalanine. Only CDR3 DNA is held: 39 bases, read in frame from base 1.

The TCR was taken from a woman under 30 in good health. This receptor chain uses TRBV2 and TRBJ1-5; no D segment can be confidently identified. The sequencing sample was made of blood. The nucleotide sequence is TGTGCCAGCAGAAGAGAAAGTAATCAGCCCCAGCATTTT. It translates to CASRRESNQPQHF.